Listed below are T cell receptor beta chains from one sample, sequenced in a study of tumor-infiltrating lymphocytes in primary liver carcinoma. TCRdb reanalysed the multiplex PCR reads using MiXCR and keeps one entry per CDR3 protein. Found here are about 99,000 distinct CDR3 sequences, over 55% of them singletons; the top ten hold around 9.1%. The sample taken for sequencing was liver tumor tissue from sampling region 5. These receptor sequences come from a woman aged 55-70 years with primary liver carcinoma and hepatitis B virus infection. Each CDR3 is given with its conserved first and last residue.

length	J	V	CDR3
17	TRBJ2-1	TRBV4-1	CASSQDSTSGLLAEQFF
15	TRBJ2-5	TRBV5-6	CARSSGGGNQETQYF
15	TRBJ2-5	TRBV11-2	CASGLRGAPQETQYF
16	TRBJ2-7	TRBV28	CASSGTSRRAGYEQYF
16	TRBJ2-7	TRBV11-2	CASNYGGGTSGSDQYF
13	TRBJ2-3	TRBV6-6	CASSEQSTDTQYF
17	TRBJ1-6	TRBV5-6	CASTSGRGGRYNSPFHF
11	TRBJ2-2	TRBV29-1	CSVWDAGGLFF
16	TRBJ2-1	TRBV7-8	CASSLELAGSWDERFF
14	TRBJ1-3	TRBV12-3/TRBV12-4	CASSLEGSGNTMYF
15	TRBJ2-3	TRBV11-2	CASCLVARSTDMQYF
15	TRBJ2-1	TRBV12-3/TRBV12-4	CASSRVRGDYNEQFF
17	TRBJ2-4	TRBV11-1	CASSSRRTSGIKNTQYF
15	TRBJ2-7	TRBV6-2/TRBV6-3	CAGSDPLSRSYEQYF